This TCR beta chain was retrieved from a study of cytomegalovirus exposure and HLA in healthy donors. 60 Vbeta and 13 Jbeta primers were used in PCR. TCRdb's copy holds only in-frame clones and misses some; the assay was immunoSEQ multiplex PCR. The repertoire holds some 170,000 clones, roughly four fifths seen once, with roughly 1.4% in the top ten. Points on this clone: Its cognate antigen is unknown.

The V end was cut by 0 bases, the J end by 9 bases, with 10 bases between. The CDR3 totals 13 residues. Germline V gene lookup returns CDR1 MGHRA and CDR2 YSYEKL. Study-wide findings and caveats: Other equally common chains were less clonally expanded than HLA-associated TCR beta chains, a later analysis showed. Association of 16,951 TCR beta sequences with HLA alleles was found at 0.05 false discovery rate in a later analysis. A likely sequencing artifact accounted for one observed cluster of highly shared sequence variants. It was only CMV serostatus that was available as immune exposure information.

The sequencing sample was made of PBMCs. The chain combines TRBV4-1 with TRBJ2-3; D possibly corresponds to TRBD1 (6 bases). This receptor was obtained from a man aged 60-69 years in good health and CMV-seronegative. The CDR3 is CASSQDWGRTQYF. The CDR3 nucleotides are TGCGCCAGCAGCCAAGATTGGGGGCGGACGCAGTATTTT.